This T cell receptor (beta chain) comes out of a study of identical twins. Study results and limitations: Insertions ran lower in abundant cord blood beta clonotypes, though not in memory repertoires. Possibly, invariant MAIT and iNKT cells partly confounded zero-insertion analyses. Rather than following the same donors, the conclusions depended on cross-sectional statistical analysis.

Of note for this clonotype: No antigen is known for it.

The CDR3 is 16 residues long. With V trimmed by 5 bases and J by 0 bases, 7 bases remained unmatched. Germline V gives CDR1 SGHAT, CDR2 FQNNGV. MiXCR was run by TCRdb on the 5' RACE reads, yielding one entry per CDR3 protein. The sample shows 200,000 to 250,000 distinct CDR3 sequences, over 9.5% of them seen only once. These data were likewise used in another study, on yellow fever vaccine responses in identical twins. From that second work: The authors reported partly convergent, partly personalized vaccine responses in identical twins.

This chain joins TRBV11-2 and TRBJ2-3; 8 bases are a match to TRBD1. The TCR originated in a woman in her late teens or twenties in good health. The sequenced material came from memory (CD45RO+) T cells sorted from blood. CDR3 DNA: TGTGCCAGCAGCCCAGGGGGCAGCGGGAGCACAGATACGCAGTATTTT. Amino acid sequence: CASSPGGSGSTDTQYF.